These 29 T cell receptor beta chains share one sample of origin, sequenced in a study of follicular helper T cells after annual influenza vaccination. Generated by immunoSEQ multiplex PCR, the TCRdb table keeps only in-frame clones and is missing some. The sample shows nearly 15,000 clones, approximately 84% of them seen only once. The time point: 2014-2015 season, 7 days after vaccination. Sequencing was performed on CXCR5+ CD38- circulating T follicular helper cells from blood, taken 7 days after influenza vaccination. This sample's subset: circulating Tfh, non-naive CD4+CXCR5+PD-1+ (ICOS+CD38+ or ICOS-CD38-). The receptors stem from an adult who received the influenza vaccine.

This chain connects TRBV7-9 to TRBJ2-5, with a possible D match to TRBD2 (5 bases). Deletions cut 1 base from V and 5 bases from J, with 14 bases between. Per the germline V gene, CDR1 is SEHNR and CDR2 is FQNEAQ (reference sequence). This CDR3 spans 15 amino acids. The CDR3 spells CASSLGQFRGETQYF. The CDR3 coding sequence is TGTGCCAGCAGCTTAGGGCAGTTCCGCGGGGAGACCCAGTACTTC.

This clone was seen a handful of times. The chain has TRBV5-8 and TRBJ1-1; 10 bases map to TRBD1. The CDR3 consists of 14 residues. With V trimmed by 1 base and J by 4 bases, 1 base remained unmatched. Germline V gene sequence: CDR1 SGHTS, CDR2 YDEGEE. For the CDR3, the DNA is TGTGCCAGCAGCTTGAGGACAGGGGGCACTGAAGCTTTCTTT. This encodes CASSLRTGGTEAFF.

This clone was seen once. The junction departs from germline at one end; a sequencing error may be responsible. This sequence joins TRBV9 and TRBJ2-5; 8 bases are shared with TRBD1. The CDR3 sequence is 16 residues long. Germline V lookup: CDR1 SGDLS, CDR2 YYNGEE. CDR3 residues: CAGSVSPGQGQETQYF. For the CDR3, the DNA is TGTGCCGGCAGCGTAAGCCCCGGACAGGGCCAAGAGACCCAGTACTTC.

As for this clone: One junction end disagrees with the germline gene, perhaps due to a read error. The sample contains more than one DNA sequence encoding this CDR3. The chain employs TRBV5-1 and TRBJ2-7, with 8 bases lining up with TRBD1. The CDR3 consists of 15 residues. CDR1 is SGHRS, CDR2 YFSETQ, per germline. CDR3: CASSPGQAISYEQYF. As DNA, the CDR3 is TGTGCCAGCAGCCCGGGACAGGCCATATCCTACGAGCAGTACTTC.

The chain joins TRBV5-6 to TRBJ2-7, with D uncertain. Looked up from germline, CDR1 is SGHDT and CDR2 is YYEEEE. Trimming shortened V by 4 bases and J by 2 bases, and 4 bases separated the two germline ends. This CDR3 contains 11 residues. The CDR3 coding sequence is TGTGCCAGCAGCGTTACCTACGAGCAGTACTTC. It translates to CASSVTYEQYF.

The V call is TRBV30, the J call TRBJ1-1, with D possibly TRBD1 on 5 matching bases. Germline CDR1 is GTSNPN and CDR2 is SVGIG (reference sequence). The CDR3 spans 13 residues. Trimming left V 0 bases short and J 5 bases short, with 10 bases between. The CDR3, as DNA: TGTGCCTGGAGTGTAGGGGATGGGACTGAAGCTTTCTTT. This codes for CAWSVGDGTEAFF.

The V and J genes are TRBV7-8 and TRBJ2-1, with D tentatively TRBD2 (5 bases). Trimming took 3 bases from V and 0 from J, leaving 9 bases between them. Germline V gene lookup returns CDR1 SGHVS and CDR2 FQNEAQ. There are 15 residues in the CDR3. CDR3 amino acids: CASSFLTSSYNEQFF. CDR3 in DNA: TGTGCCAGCAGCTTCCTTACTAGCTCCTACAATGAGCAGTTCTTC.

This sequence joins TRBV11-2 and TRBJ2-1, with 8 positions matching TRBD2. Germline V gene sequence: CDR1 SGHAT, CDR2 FQNNGV. Trimming at V came to 2 bases and at J to 5 bases, leaving 8 bases not matched to a gene. The CDR3 consists of 16 residues. CDR3 nucleotides: TGTGCCAGCAGCTTAATCCGGGGGGGCCGGCACAATGAGCAGTTCTTC. It specifies CASSLIRGGRHNEQFF.

The V and J genes are TRBV7-6 and TRBJ2-1; D is possibly TRBD1 (6 bases). Germline V CDR1 and CDR2: SGHVS, FNYEAQ. The CDR3 is 16 residues long. V was trimmed by 5 bases and J by 3 bases, leaving 17 bases between them. CDR3 sequence (DNA): TGTGCCAGCAGCAAAATGCCCGGGACACTCTACAATGAGCAGTTCTTC. The encoded protein is CASSKMPGTLYNEQFF.

The chain links TRBV5-3 to TRBJ2-7, with D maybe TRBD2 (5 bases). TRBV5-3 is an ORF for which the function is uncertain. V was cut by 4 bases and J by 6 bases, with 8 bases left in between. This CDR3 contains 11 residues. In DNA, the CDR3 is TGTGCCAGAAGCCGCGAGGGCGAGCAGTACTTC. Translation: CARSREGEQYF.

The chain carries TRBV18 and TRBJ2-2; 9 nucleotides match TRBD2. The CDR3 spans 17 residues. Germline V gene sequence: CDR1 KGHSH, CDR2 LQKENI. V was pared by 4 bases and J by 1 base, with 7 bases of the junction left unmatched. CDR3 sequence reads: CASSLIAGVLNTGELFF. The CDR3 DNA follows: TGTGCCAGCTCACTTATAGCGGGGGTCCTGAACACCGGGGAGCTGTTTTTT.

The genes are TRBV5-4 and TRBJ1-2, with a possible D match to TRBD1 (5 bases). The CDR3 runs 13 residues. Trimming left V 4 bases short and J 2 bases short, with 9 bases between. Germline V lookup: CDR1 SGHNT, CDR2 YYREEE (reference sequence). The CDR3 is CASSPGGNYGYTF. In nucleotides, the CDR3 is TGTGCCAGCAGCCCGGGGGGGAACTATGGCTACACCTTC.

The rearrangement joins TRBV5-1 to TRBJ2-2; perhaps TRBD1 as D (5 bases). The V end lost 0 bases, the J end lost 2 bases, and 8 bases lay between the germline ends. Looked up from germline, CDR1 is SGHRS and CDR2 is YFSETQ. The length of the CDR3 is 15 residues. The DNA of the CDR3 is TGCGCCAGCAGCTTGGACAGGAGAAACACCGGGGAGCTGTTTTTT. Residues: CASSLDRRNTGELFF.

V usage is TRBV18 and J usage is TRBJ1-4; 9 nucleotides match TRBD1. V shed 5 bases and J 7 bases; nucleotides not matched to a gene: 5. CDR3 size: 14 residues. CDR1 KGHSH and CDR2 LQKENI come from the germline V gene. DNA of the CDR3: TGTGCCAGCTCAGTGGGACAGGGTTTTGAAAAACTGTTTTTT. Translated: CASSVGQGFEKLFF.

V usage is TRBV7-9 and J usage is TRBJ2-3; 8 positions agree with TRBD2. From germline, CDR1 is SEHNR and CDR2 FQNEAQ (reference sequence). The CDR3 extends over 14 amino acids. The ends lost 2 bases at V and 6 bases at J; junction bases unmatched: 4. The CDR3 here is CASSLSGRADTQYF. The CDR3 DNA follows: TGTGCCAGCAGCTTAAGCGGGAGAGCTGATACGCAGTATTTT.

The chain couples TRBV10-3 to TRBJ2-3; 9 bases match TRBD2. The length of the CDR3 is 15 residues. Unmatched junction bases numbered 9, after V lost 4 bases and J lost 7 bases. The germline V gene encodes CDR1 ENHRY and CDR2 SYGVKD. Written as DNA, the CDR3 is TGTGCCATCAGTGCGACTAGCGGACGCACGAATACGCAGTATTTT. Its protein product is CAISATSGRTNTQYF.

The chain recombines TRBV6-1 with TRBJ2-2; tentative D call: TRBD2 (6 bases). The V end lost 6 bases, the J end lost 6 bases, and 14 bases lay between the germline ends. Per the germline V gene, CDR1 is MNHNS and CDR2 is SASEGT. The length of the CDR3 is 14 residues. CDR3 nucleotides: TGTGCCAGCAGGACCGGGACTCCCGCCGGGGAGCTGTTTTTT. It encodes CASRTGTPAGELFF.

The CDR3 sequence: CASSIRQGALAFF. In nucleotides, the CDR3 is TGTGCCAGTAGTATAAGGCAGGGGGCTTTGGCTTTCTTT. The chain joins TRBV19 to TRBJ1-1, with 8 nucleotides matching TRBD1. Germline CDR1 LNHDA, CDR2 SQIVND (reference sequence). The CDR3 is made up of 13 amino acids. With V trimmed by 2 bases and J by 11 bases, 7 bases remained unmatched.

V gene TRBV2 combines with J gene TRBJ2-7, with 7 positions matching TRBD2. After removal of 4 bases from V and 7 bases from J, the junction contained 13 bases not matched to a gene. Germline assignment: CDR1 SNHLY and CDR2 FYNNEI. The CDR3 loop spans 15 amino acids. CDR3 in amino acids: CASSGTRTWGGEQYF. Written as DNA, the CDR3 is TGTGCCAGCAGTGGTACCCGAACGTGGGGGGGGGAGCAGTACTTC.

The chain uses TRBV7-9 and TRBJ2-5; 8 bases map to TRBD1. Losses at the gene ends were 5 bases for V and 1 base for J; bases not matched to a gene: 3. This CDR3 has 14 residues. CDR1 is SEHNR and CDR2 is FQNEAQ in the germline V gene (reference sequence). The CDR3 reads CASSPDRGQETQYF. The CDR3, as DNA: TGTGCCAGCAGCCCTGACAGGGGCCAAGAGACCCAGTACTTC.

This clone was seen once. The chain links TRBV7-8 to TRBJ2-7; 10 bases fit TRBD1. V dropped 8 bases and J dropped 6; count of bases not matched to a gene: 7. Germline values: CDR1 SGHVS, CDR2 FQNEAQ. This CDR3 region has 13 residues. The CDR3 bases are TGTGCCAGCTACGGGACAGGGGTCGGCGAGCAGTACTTC. Protein: CASYGTGVGEQYF.

This clone was seen just once. The genes are TRBV30 and TRBJ1-1; D possibly corresponds to TRBD1 (5 bases). V shed 0 bases and J shed 4 bases, with 12 bases lying between them. The CDR3 sequence is 14 residues long. Germline V gene lookup returns CDR1 GTSNPN and CDR2 SVGIG (reference sequence). CDR3 protein: CAWSVKTDRTEAFF. CDR3 in DNA: TGTGCCTGGAGTGTAAAGACAGATCGCACTGAAGCTTTCTTT.

This chain uses TRBV5-8 with TRBJ1-4; 7 nucleotides align to TRBD1. CDR1 is SGHTS and CDR2 is YDEGEE in the germline V gene. This CDR3 contains 13 residues. V lost 0 bases, J lost 11 bases, and 4 bases stayed unmatched. This chain's CDR3 is CASSLGTGGKLFF. The CDR3 DNA reads as TGTGCCAGCAGCTTGGGGACAGGCGGGAAACTGTTTTTT. Using reference TRBV5-8 and TRBJ1-4 for the parts outside the CDR3, the full variable domain is EAGVTQSPTHLIKTRGQQATLRCSPISGHTSVYWYQQALGLGLQFLLWYDEGEERNRGNFPPRFSGRQFPNYSSELNVNALELEDSALYLCASSLGTGGKLFFGSGTQLSVL.

CDR3 loop: CASRSLDRDQPQHF. In nucleotides, the CDR3 is TGTGCAAGTCGCTCCCTGGACAGGGATCAGCCCCAGCATTTT. The gene calls are TRBV12-2 and TRBJ1-5; TRBD1, as called in the table, went unchecked against the DNA. TRBV12-2 constitutes a pseudogene. The CDR3 runs to 14 residues.

The CDR3, as DNA: TGTGCCAGCAGCCAGAGCGGGGGCGCCTACAATGAGCAGTTCTTC. Translated: CASSQSGGAYNEQFF. V and J are TRBV7-9 and TRBJ2-1; 8 bases are a match to TRBD2. This CDR3 spans 15 amino acids. V lost 5 bases and J lost 2; bases outside the gene matches: 5. Germline CDR1 SEHNR, CDR2 FQNEAQ (reference sequence). Combining the CDR3 with reference TRBV7-9 and TRBJ2-1 gives the whole variable domain DTGVSQNPRHKITKRGQNVTFRCDPISEHNRLYWYRQTLGQGPEFLTYFQNEAQLEKSRLLSDRFSAERPKGSFSTLEIQRTEQGDSAMYLCASSQSGGAYNEQFFGPGTRLTVL.

The V gene is TRBV4-1, the J gene TRBJ2-3, with 12 bases identical to TRBD2. Germline V gene lookup returns CDR1 MGHRA and CDR2 YSYEKL. Trimming at V came to 1 base and at J to 4 bases, leaving 6 bases not matched to a gene. The CDR3 consists of 17 residues. CDR3 residues: CASSQVSLAGGPDTQYF. CDR3 in DNA: TGCGCCAGCAGCCAAGTCAGTCTAGCGGGGGGGCCAGATACGCAGTATTTT.

There are a few counts of this clone. The rearrangement uses TRBV2 and TRBJ2-5; 7 bases match TRBD1. The junction had 9 bases not matched to a gene; V was cut back by 7 bases and J by 4 bases. The CDR3 runs 14 residues. Per the germline V gene, CDR1 is SNHLY and CDR2 is FYNNEI. The CDR3 is CASIADTGAETQYF. The DNA of the CDR3 is TGTGCCAGCATTGCCGACACAGGGGCAGAGACCCAGTACTTC.

CDR3 DNA: TGTGCCATCCGGGGGTCTGGGGGAGACACTGAAGCTTTCTTT. It encodes CAIRGSGGDTEAFF. This chain links TRBV10-3 with TRBJ1-1; D might be TRBD1 (5 bases). The V gene's germline CDR1 is ENHRY and CDR2 SYGVKD. Trimming took off 8 bases at V and 3 bases at J, with 16 bases between the two ends. This CDR3 spans 14 amino acids.

The chain links TRBV27 to TRBJ1-4; a possible D gene is TRBD1 (5 bases). Trimming pared 4 bases from V and 2 bases from J, leaving 8 bases between. Germline values: CDR1 MNHEY, CDR2 SMNVEV (reference sequence). The CDR3 extends over 14 amino acids. This chain's CDR3 is CASSSAGTNEKLFF. Here the CDR3 DNA reads TGTGCCAGCAGTTCGGCAGGGACTAATGAAAAACTGTTTTTT.